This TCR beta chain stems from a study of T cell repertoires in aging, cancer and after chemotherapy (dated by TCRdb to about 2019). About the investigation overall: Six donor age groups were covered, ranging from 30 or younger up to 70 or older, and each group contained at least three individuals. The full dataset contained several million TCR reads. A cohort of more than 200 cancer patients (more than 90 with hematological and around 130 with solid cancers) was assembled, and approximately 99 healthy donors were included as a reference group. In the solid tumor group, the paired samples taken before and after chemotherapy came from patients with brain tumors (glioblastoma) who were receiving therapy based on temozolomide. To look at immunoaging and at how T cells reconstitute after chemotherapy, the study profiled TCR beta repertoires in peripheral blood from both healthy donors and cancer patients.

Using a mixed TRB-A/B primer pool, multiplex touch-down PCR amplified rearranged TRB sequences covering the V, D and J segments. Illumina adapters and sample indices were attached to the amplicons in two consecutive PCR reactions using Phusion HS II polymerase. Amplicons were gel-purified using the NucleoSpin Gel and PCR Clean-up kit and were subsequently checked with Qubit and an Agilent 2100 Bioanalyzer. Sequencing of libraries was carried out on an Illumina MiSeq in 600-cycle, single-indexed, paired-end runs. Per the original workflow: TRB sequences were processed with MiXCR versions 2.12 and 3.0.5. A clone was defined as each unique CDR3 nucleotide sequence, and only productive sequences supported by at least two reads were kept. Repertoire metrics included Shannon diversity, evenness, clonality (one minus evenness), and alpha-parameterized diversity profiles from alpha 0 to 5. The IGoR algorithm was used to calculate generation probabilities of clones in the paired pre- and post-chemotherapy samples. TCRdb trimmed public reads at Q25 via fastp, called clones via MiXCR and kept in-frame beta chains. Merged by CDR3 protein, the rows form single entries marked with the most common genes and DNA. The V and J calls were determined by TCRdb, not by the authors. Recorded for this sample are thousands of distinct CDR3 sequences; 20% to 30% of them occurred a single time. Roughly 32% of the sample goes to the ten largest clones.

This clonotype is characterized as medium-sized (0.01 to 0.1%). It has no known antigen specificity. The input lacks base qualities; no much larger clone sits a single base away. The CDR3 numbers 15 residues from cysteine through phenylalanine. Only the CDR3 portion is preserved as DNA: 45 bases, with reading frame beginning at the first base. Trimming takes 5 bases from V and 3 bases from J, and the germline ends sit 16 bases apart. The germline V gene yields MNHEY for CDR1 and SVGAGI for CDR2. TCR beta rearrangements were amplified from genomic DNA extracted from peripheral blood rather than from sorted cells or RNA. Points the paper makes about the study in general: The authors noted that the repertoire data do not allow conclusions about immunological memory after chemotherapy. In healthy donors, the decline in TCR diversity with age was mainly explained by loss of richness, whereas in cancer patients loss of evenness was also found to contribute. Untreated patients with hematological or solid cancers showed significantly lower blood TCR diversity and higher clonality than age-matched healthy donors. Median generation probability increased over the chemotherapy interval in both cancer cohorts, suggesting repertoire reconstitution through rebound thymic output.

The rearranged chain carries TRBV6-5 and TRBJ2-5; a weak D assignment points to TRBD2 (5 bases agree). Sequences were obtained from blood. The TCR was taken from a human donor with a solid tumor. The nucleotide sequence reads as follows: TGTGCCAGCAGTGGAGGTTGGAGTCAGAAAGAGACCCAGTACTTC. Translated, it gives CASSGGWSQKETQYF.